This TCR beta chain originates from a study of blood T cell repertoires in COVID-19. Study overall: Some COVID-19 samples were acute and others convalescent; all came from the United States, Italy and Spain. In each case, the material was cDNA or gDNA derived from T cells, B-cell-depleted T cells, or PBMCs.

Trimming left V 3 bases short and J 6 bases short, with 8 bases between. Looked up from germline, CDR1 is SQVTM and CDR2 is ANQGSEA. This CDR3 contains 11 residues. Methods used by the authors: By means of reference gene primer amplification, nucleated cell counts were estimated. Here immunoSEQ multiplex PCR was the method, and the copy in TCRdb shows in-frame clones only, minus some. V and J calls and clone size are copied from that table; D and trimming were computed from the DNA. The repertoire holds some 170,000 clones, with around 83% as singletons. The receptor's source is a woman in her fifties or sixties with acute or convalescent COVID-19. V and J are TRBV29-1 and TRBJ1-1, with D hard to call. The source material was peripheral blood. The CDR3 here is CSVDGGPEAFF. CDR3 nucleotides: TGCAGCGTTGATGGAGGGCCTGAAGCTTTCTTT.